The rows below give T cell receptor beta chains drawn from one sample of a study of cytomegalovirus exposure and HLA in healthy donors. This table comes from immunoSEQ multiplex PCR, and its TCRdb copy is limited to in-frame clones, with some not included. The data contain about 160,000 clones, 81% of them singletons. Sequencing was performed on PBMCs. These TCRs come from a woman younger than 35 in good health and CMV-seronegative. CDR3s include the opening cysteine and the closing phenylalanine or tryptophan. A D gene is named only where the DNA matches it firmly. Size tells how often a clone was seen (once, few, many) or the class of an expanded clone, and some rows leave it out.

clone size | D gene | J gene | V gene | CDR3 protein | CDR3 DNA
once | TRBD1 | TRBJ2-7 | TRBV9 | CASSSGGQGSEQYF | TGTGCCAGCAGCTCTGGGGGACAGGGCAGCGAGCAGTACTTC
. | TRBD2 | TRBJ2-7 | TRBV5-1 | CASSMGLAGVTSYEQYF | TGCGCCAGCAGCATGGGACTAGCGGGGGTAACATCCTACGAGCAGTACTTC
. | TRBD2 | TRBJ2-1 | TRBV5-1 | CASSTGTSGISYNEQFF | TGCGCCAGCAGCACCGGGACTAGCGGGATCTCCTACAATGAGCAGTTCTTC
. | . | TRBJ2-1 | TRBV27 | CASSPRTVYNEQFF | TGTGCCAGCAGTCCCAGGACAGTTTACAATGAGCAGTTCTTC
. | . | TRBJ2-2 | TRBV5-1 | CASSLGGNTGELFF | TGCGCCAGCAGCTTAGGGGGGAACACCGGGGAGCTGTTTTTT
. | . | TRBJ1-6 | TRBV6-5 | CASSYEGGSPLHF | TGTGCCAGCAGTTATGAGGGCGGGTCACCCCTCCACTTT
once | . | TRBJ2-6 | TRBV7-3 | CASSPGRGLSGANVLTF | TGTGCCAGCAGCCCCGGACGGGGACTCTCTGGGGCCAACGTCCTGACTTTC
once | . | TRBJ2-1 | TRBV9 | CASSVDGGTYNEQFF | TGTGCCAGCAGCGTAGACGGGGGAACCTACAATGAGCAGTTCTTC
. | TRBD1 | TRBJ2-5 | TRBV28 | CASSLDRGIYQETQYF | TGTGCCAGCAGTTTAGACAGGGGGATCTACCAAGAGACCCAGTACTTC
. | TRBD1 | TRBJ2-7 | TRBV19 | CASSLRTGLYEQYF | TGTGCCAGTAGTCTCCGGACAGGGCTTTACGAGCAGTACTTC
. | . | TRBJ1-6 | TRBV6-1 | CASKRQYNSPLHF | TGTGCCAGCAAGAGACAATATAATTCACCCCTCCACTTT
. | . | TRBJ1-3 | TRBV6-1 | CASSVRVGAGNTIYF | TGTGCCAGCAGTGTCAGGGTTGGGGCTGGAAACACCATATATTTT
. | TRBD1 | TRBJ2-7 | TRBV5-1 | CASSRTGQGSHEQYF | TGCGCCAGCAGCCGCACGGGACAGGGTTCCCACGAGCAGTACTTC
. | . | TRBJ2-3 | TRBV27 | CASSKQVSADTQYF | TGTGCCAGCAGTAAACAGGTTTCGGCAGATACGCAGTATTTT
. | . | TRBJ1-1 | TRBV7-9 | CSSSLEGSGAFF | TGTTCCAGCAGCTTAGAAGGGTCGGGGGCTTTCTTT
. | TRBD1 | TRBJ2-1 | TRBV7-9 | CASEEGQGYHEQFF | TGTGCCAGCGAAGAGGGACAGGGGTATCATGAGCAGTTCTTC
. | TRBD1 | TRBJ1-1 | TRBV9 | CASSVQGVNTEAFF | TGTGCCAGCAGCGTACAGGGGGTGAACACTGAAGCTTTCTTT
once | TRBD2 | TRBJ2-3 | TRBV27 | CASSPYFSGGSTDTQYF | TGTGCCAGCAGTCCCTATTTCAGCGGGGGCAGCACAGATACGCAGTATTTT
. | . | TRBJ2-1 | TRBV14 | CASSQAFGTHRETLVHNEQFF | TGTGCCAGCAGCCAAGCCTTCGGGACTCACCGAGAGACCCTCGTACACAATGAGCAGTTCTTC
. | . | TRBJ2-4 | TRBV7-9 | CSSSPLIQYF | TGTTCCAGCAGCCCACTGATTCAGTACTTC
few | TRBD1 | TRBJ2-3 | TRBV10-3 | CASRGTGSTDTQYF | TGTGCCAGTCGTGGGACAGGGAGCACAGATACGCAGTATTTT
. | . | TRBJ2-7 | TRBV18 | CASHGGTELYEQYF | TGTGCCAGCCACGGAGGGACAGAACTCTACGAGCAGTACTTC
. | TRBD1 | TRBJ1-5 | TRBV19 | CASFYGTGVGQPQHF | TGTGCCAGTTTCTACGGGACAGGGGTAGGGCAGCCCCAGCATTTT
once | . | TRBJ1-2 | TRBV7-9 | CSSSLGRAGLYGYTF | TGTTCCAGCAGCCTGGGGAGGGCGGGACTCTATGGCTACACCTTC
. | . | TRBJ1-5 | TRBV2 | CASSFESNQPQHF | TGTGCCAGCAGCTTCGAGAGCAATCAGCCCCAGCATTTT
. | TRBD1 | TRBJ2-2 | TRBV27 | CASSIQGSGELFF | TGTGCCAGCAGCATACAGGGGTCCGGGGAGCTGTTTTTT
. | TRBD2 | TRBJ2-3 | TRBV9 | CASSVTFAGGTDTQYF | TGTGCCAGCAGCGTAACGTTTGCGGGGGGCACAGATACGCAGTATTTT
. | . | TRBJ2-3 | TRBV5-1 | CASSLAGAGTDTQYF | TGCGCCAGCAGCTTGGCGGGAGCGGGCACAGATACGCAGTATTTT
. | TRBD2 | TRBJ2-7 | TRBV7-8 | CASSLGGGTYSYEQYF | TGTGCCAGCAGCTTAGGCGGGGGGACCTACTCCTACGAGCAGTACTTC
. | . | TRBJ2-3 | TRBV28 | CASSLTADTQYF | TGTGCCAGCAGTCTCACTGCAGATACGCAGTATTTT
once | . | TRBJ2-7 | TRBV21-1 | CASSKRRWAEQYF | TGTGCCAGCAGCAAAAGAAGGTGGGCCGAGCAGTACTTC
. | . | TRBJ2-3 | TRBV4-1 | CASSLERATTDTQYF | TGCGCCAGCAGCCTTGAGCGGGCCACCACAGATACGCAGTATTTT
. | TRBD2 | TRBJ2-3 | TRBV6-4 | CASSERSGSLDTQYF | TGTGCCAGCAGTGAAAGGAGCGGGAGTTTGGATACGCAGTATTTT
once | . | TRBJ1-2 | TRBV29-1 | CSVEITVGAGKIYGYTF | TGCAGCGTTGAGATTACGGTTGGGGCAGGGAAGATCTATGGCTACACCTTC
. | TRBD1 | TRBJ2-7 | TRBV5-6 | CASSLRTGSHEQYF | TGTGCCAGCAGCTTAAGGACAGGGTCCCACGAGCAGTACTTC
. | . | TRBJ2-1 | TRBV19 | CASSIQDYNEQFF | TGTGCCAGTAGTATTCAGGACTACAATGAGCAGTTCTTC
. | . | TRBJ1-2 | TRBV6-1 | CATNSGGGYTF | TGTGCCACCAACTCGGGGGGAGGCTACACCTTC
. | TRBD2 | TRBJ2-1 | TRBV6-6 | CASSYASGSEQFF | TGTGCCAGCAGTTACGCTAGCGGGAGTGAGCAGTTCTTC
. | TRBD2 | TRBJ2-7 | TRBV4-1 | CASSQERGAGVAEQYF | TGCGCCAGCAGCCAAGAGAGGGGAGCGGGAGTGGCCGAGCAGTACTTC
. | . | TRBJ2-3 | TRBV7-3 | CASSGTSAGTDTQYF | TGTGCCAGCAGCGGTACTAGTGCTGGCACAGATACGCAGTATTTT
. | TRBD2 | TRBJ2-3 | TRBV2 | CASSDVSGGSTDTQYF | TGTGCCAGCAGTGACGTTAGCGGGGGTAGCACAGATACGCAGTATTTT
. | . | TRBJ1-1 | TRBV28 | CASSLSGVPTEAFF | TGTGCCAGCAGTTTGTCAGGGGTACCCACTGAAGCTTTCTTT
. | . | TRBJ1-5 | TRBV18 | CASSMQERNQPQHF | TGTGCCAGCTCTATGCAGGAACGCAATCAGCCCCAGCATTTT
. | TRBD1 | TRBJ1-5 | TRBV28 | CASSPDRVQPQHF | TGTGCCAGCAGTCCCGACAGGGTACAGCCCCAGCATTTT
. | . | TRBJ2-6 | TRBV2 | CASIRNFYSGANVLTF | TGTGCCAGCATCAGGAACTTCTACTCTGGGGCCAACGTCCTGACTTTC